This T cell receptor (beta chain) was recorded in a study of shared clonotypes between healthy human individuals. Study details: There were three CD4 naive, three CD4 memory, two CD8 naive and one CD8 memory plates per donor.

The CD4+ fraction was divided into a CD45RA+ naive subset and a CD45RA-negative memory subset. Looked up from germline, CDR1 is PRHDT and CDR2 is FYEKMQ (reference sequence). This CDR3 region has 17 residues. V gave up 2 bases and J gave up 7 bases; unmatched junction bases: 12. TCRdb's table, derived via immunoSEQ multiplex PCR, lists solely in-frame clones and lacks some. The sample lists more than 2,000,000 clones, 85% to 95% seen once, with around 0.14% in the top ten. Sequences were obtained from naive CD4+ T cells sorted from blood. The subset here: CD45RA+ positively selected. The chain couples TRBV13 to TRBJ1-5, with 9 bases matching TRBD1. The sequence was obtained from a man between 18 and 35 years old in good health. CDR3 sequence reads: CASSLNRHGQGRQPQHF. DNA of the CDR3: TGTGCCAGCAGCTTAAACCGGCATGGACAGGGGAGGCAGCCCCAGCATTTT.